What follows are 13 T cell receptor beta chains derived from one specimen sequenced in a study of cytomegalovirus exposure and HLA in healthy donors. A multiplex PCR was run with 60 Vbeta primers and 13 Jbeta primers. Sequencing used immunoSEQ multiplex PCR; TCRdb keeps in-frame clones, though not all of them. Found here are about 200,000 clones, 79% of them singletons; the top ten hold 1.5%. Sequenced: PBMCs. Receptors were obtained from a girl aged 5-17 years in good health and CMV-seropositive.

The chain has TRBV5-1 and TRBJ2-3; the match to TRBD2 covers 10 bases. CDR3 length equals 16 residues. V shed 4 bases and J 5 bases; nucleotides not matched to a gene: 10. Germline V gene data show CDR1 as SGHRS and CDR2 as YFSETQ. This CDR3 is CASSLGRAGGQDTQYF. The CDR3 DNA reads as TGCGCCAGCAGCCTCGGTCGAGCGGGGGGGCAAGATACGCAGTATTTT.

This clone showed up just a few times. V gene TRBV6-5 combines with J gene TRBJ1-2; perhaps TRBD1 as D (5 bases). Germline V gene data show CDR1 as MNHEY and CDR2 as SVGAGI. V lost 3 bases and J lost 3, with 14 bases in between. The CDR3 consists of 15 residues. In nucleotides, the CDR3 is TGTGCCAGCAGTTATTGGGAGGGACTGGACTATGGCTACACCTTC. This sequence encodes CASSYWEGLDYGYTF.

This chain links TRBV25-1 with TRBJ2-7; 10 nucleotides agree with TRBD1. V lost 8 bases, J lost 6 bases, and 1 base stayed unmatched. CDR1 is MGHDK, CDR2 SYGVNS, per germline. CDR3 length: 11 amino acids. The CDR3 here is CASGQGGEQYF. The CDR3, as DNA: TGTGCCAGCGGACAGGGGGGCGAGCAGTACTTC.

As for this clone: One end of the junction fails to match germline, which may point to a read error. This chain uses TRBV4-1 with TRBJ2-7; 13 nucleotides align to TRBD2. The CDR3 spans 15 residues. In germline, CDR1 is MGHRA, CDR2 YSYEKL. CDR3 DNA sequence: TGCGCCAGCAGCCAAACGACTAGCGGGGGGTACGGGCAGTACTTC. Translating it yields CASSQTTSGGYGQYF.

The V and J genes are TRBV11-3 and TRBJ2-7; 9 nucleotides align to TRBD1. The CDR3 totals 15 residues. With 6 bases clipped from V and 2 bases from J, the junction kept 8 bases outside the gene matches. The germline CDR1 and CDR2 sequences are SGHNT and YENEEA. CDR3 in DNA: TGTGCCAGCAGTCTCGCGGGACAGGGAACCTACGAGCAGTACTTC. Translation: CASSLAGQGTYEQYF. Combining the CDR3 with reference TRBV11-3 and TRBJ2-7 gives the whole variable domain EAGVVQSPRYKIIEKKQPVAFWCNPISGHNTLYWYLQNLGQGPELLIRYENEEAVDDSQLPKDRFSAERLKGVDSTLKIQPAELGDSAVYLCASSLAGQGTYEQYFGPGTRLTVT.

As for this clone: The same CDR3 arises from other DNA sequences in this sample as well. V usage is TRBV7-2 and J usage is TRBJ1-4, with TRBD1 matching 7 bases. V was clipped by 2 bases and J by 7 bases; unmatched bases: 4. Per germline, CDR1 SGHTA and CDR2 FQGNSA. The CDR3 extends over 14 amino acids. The CDR3 loop reads CASSLNRGGEKLFF. Here the CDR3 DNA reads TGTGCCAGCAGCTTAAACAGGGGAGGTGAAAAACTGTTTTTT. Using reference TRBV7-2 and TRBJ1-4 for the parts outside the CDR3, the full variable domain is GAGVSQSPSNKVTEKGKDVELRCDPISGHTALYWYRQSLGQGLEFLIYFQGNSAPDKSGLPSDRFSAERTGGSVSTLTIQRTQQEDSAVYLCASSLNRGGEKLFFGSGTQLSVL.

V and J are TRBV11-3 and TRBJ2-5; 11 bases are a match to TRBD2. Germline V gives CDR1 SGHNT, CDR2 YENEEA. The V gene end was trimmed by 4 bases and the J gene end by 1 base; junction bases not matched to a gene: 8. CDR3 size: 17 residues. This CDR3 is CASSSGLSGGVQETQYF. The CDR3 DNA follows: TGTGCCAGCAGCTCCGGCCTTAGCGGGGGGGTCCAAGAGACCCAGTACTTC.

This chain connects TRBV7-8 to TRBJ2-7; TRBD2 might be the D (6 bases). Trimming took off 2 bases at V and 9 bases at J, with 14 bases between the two ends. Germline V gives CDR1 SGHVS, CDR2 FQNEAQ. The CDR3 loop spans 13 amino acids. CDR3 amino acids: CASSLLTAGGQYF. In DNA, the CDR3 is TGTGCCAGCAGCTTACTGACCGCCGGGGGGCAGTACTTC.

This clone came up once. The chain uses TRBV2 and TRBJ1-6; 10 nucleotides line up with TRBD1. This CDR3 region has 15 residues. Germline V gene sequence: CDR1 SNHLY, CDR2 FYNNEI. Trimming took 4 bases from V and 7 from J; bases not matched to a gene: 4. CDR3 DNA: TGTGCCAGCAGTGGGGGACAGGGGAGAAATTCACCCCTCCACTTT. This encodes CASSGGQGRNSPLHF.

The rearrangement joins TRBV6-4 to TRBJ2-3; 13 positions match TRBD2. This CDR3 has 15 amino acids. With V trimmed by 7 bases and J by 1 base, 2 bases remained unmatched. CDR1 and CDR2 (germline): MRHNA, SNTAGT. The CDR3 is CASTGTSGGTDTQYF. CDR3 bases: TGTGCCAGCACTGGGACTAGCGGGGGCACAGATACGCAGTATTTT.

This clone was counted between two and nine times. J is TRBJ2-7 and V is TRBV6-5; TRBD2 matches 12 bases. Germline CDR1 is MNHEY and CDR2 is SVGAGI. The CDR3 runs 13 residues. J gave up 5 bases and V 5 bases, and 1 base lay outside the gene matches. The chain's CDR3 is CASSLAGGHEQYF. The DNA of the CDR3 is TGTGCCAGCAGTCTAGCGGGGGGGCACGAGCAGTACTTC.

This clone was seen a handful of times. CDR3 in DNA: TGTGCCAGTAGTGTTGACGGAGGGCCCTACGAGCAGTACTTC. Translated: CASSVDGGPYEQYF. The J gene is TRBJ2-7, the V gene TRBV19, with D perhaps TRBD2 (6 bases). The CDR3 is 14 amino acids. Deletions cut 5 bases from V and 2 bases from J, with 13 bases between. In germline, CDR1 is LNHDA, CDR2 SQIVND (reference sequence). Filled out from reference TRBV19 and TRBJ2-7, the complete variable domain reads DGGITQSPKYLFRKEGQNVTLSCEQNLNHDAMYWYRQDPGQGLRLIYYSQIVNDFQKGDIAEGYSVSREKKESFPLTVTSAQKNPTAFYLCASSVDGGPYEQYFGPGTRLTVT.

This clone was found once. The chain links TRBV18 to TRBJ1-1; D remains ambiguous. The CDR3 is made up of 11 amino acids. V lost 4 bases to trimming and J lost 6 bases, with 6 bases between them. Germline assignment: CDR1 KGHSH and CDR2 LQKENI. The CDR3 reads CASSLRAEAFF. As DNA, the CDR3 is TGTGCCAGCTCACTTCGAGCTGAAGCTTTCTTT.